The sequence of this T cell receptor beta chain was determined in a study of blood T cell repertoires in COVID-19. This CDR3 spans 14 amino acids. J gave up 0 bases and V 4 bases, and 2 bases lay outside the gene matches. Germline values: CDR1 SGHNT, CDR2 YYREEE (reference sequence). Libraries were prepared by immunoSEQ multiplex PCR; TCRdb keeps only in-frame clonotypes and omits some of them. Of 200,000 or so clones in the sample, around four fifths were seen once. The chain uses TRBV5-4 and TRBJ2-7; 9 nucleotides agree with TRBD1. Input material: peripheral blood. The source is a man in his sixties with COVID-19, enrolled during active disease. DNA of the CDR3: TGTGCCAGCAGCAGGACAGGGGTCTCCTACGAGCAGTACTTC. Translated: CASSRTGVSYEQYF. Filled out from reference TRBV5-4 and TRBJ2-7, the complete variable domain reads ETGVTQSPTHLIKTRGQQVTLRCSSQSGHNTVSWYQQALGQGPQFIFQYYREEENGRGNFPPRFSGLQFPNYSSELNVNALELDDSALYLCASSRTGVSYEQYFGPGTRLTVT.